Below are 19 T cell receptor beta chains sequenced from a single sample in a study of metastatic and nonmetastatic thyroid tumors. TCRdb ran MiXCR on the PCR reads. The data contain about 20,000 clones, just over 35% of them seen just once; the ten biggest clones take up 25% to 30%. Thyroid surgery was preceded by no treatment in any patient. The specimen was tumor tissue. These receptors all stem from a female donor with papillary thyroid cancer or a benign thyroid nodule (not recorded which). Some clones in this sample may be carry-over from other donors' samples.

V gene TRBV5-1 combines with J gene TRBJ1-6; 9 positions match TRBD1. After removal of 2 bases from V and 8 bases from J, the junction contained 2 bases not matched to a gene. This CDR3 contains 14 residues. Per germline, CDR1 SGHRS and CDR2 YFSETQ. This CDR3 reads CASSLQGADSPLHF. In DNA form, the CDR3 reads TGCGCCAGCAGCTTACAGGGGGCTGATTCACCCCTCCACTTT. Filled out from reference TRBV5-1 and TRBJ1-6, the complete variable domain reads KAGVTQTPRYLIKTRGQQVTLSCSPISGHRSVSWYQQTPGQGLQFLFEYFSETQRNKGNFPGRFSGRQFSNSRSEMNVSTLELGDSALYLCASSLQGADSPLHFGNGTRLTVT.

This clone has only a few counts. V and J are TRBV27 and TRBJ2-1, with D perhaps TRBD1 (6 bases). Trimming stripped 5 bases from V and 10 bases from J, with 18 bases between. The CDR3 is 14 amino acids. The germline V gene has CDR1 MNHEY and CDR2 SMNVEV (reference sequence). The CDR3 DNA reads as TGTGCCAGCAGTCCCCAGGACAGCCCATGGGAGCAGTTCTTC. This sequence encodes CASSPQDSPWEQFF.

This sequence joins TRBV5-1 and TRBJ2-7, with D possibly matching TRBD2 (7 bases). V dropped 0 bases and J dropped 2 bases, with 18 bases sitting between them. Germline V gene lookup returns CDR1 SGHRS and CDR2 YFSETQ. The CDR3 runs 17 residues. CDR3: CASSLAVGGAIPYEQYF. The CDR3 region has the DNA TGCGCCAGCAGCTTGGCCGTTGGGGGGGCGATCCCCTACGAGCAGTACTTC.

There are a few counts of this clone. The CDR3 spells CASSLGTEYGYTF. The CDR3 DNA is TGTGCCAGCAGTCTCGGGACAGAATATGGCTACACCTTC. The chain employs TRBV28 and TRBJ1-2; 7 nucleotides match TRBD1. Germline-derived CDR1 and CDR2 are MDHEN and SYDVKM. The CDR3 covers 13 residues. V was clipped by 5 bases and J by 5 bases; unmatched bases: 5.

The V and J genes are TRBV7-2 and TRBJ2-5; 8 bases fit TRBD2. J lost 5 bases, V lost 5 bases, and 7 bases had no gene match. Looked up from germline, CDR1 is SGHTA and CDR2 is FQGNSA. The CDR3 is made up of 14 amino acids. The CDR3 nucleotides read TGTGCCAGCAGCCCCGGGGGGGCCGAGGAGACCCAGTACTTC. This gives the protein CASSPGGAEETQYF.

This clone has a handful of counts. The chain joins TRBV28 to TRBJ2-3, with TRBD1 identical over 7 bases. The length of the CDR3 is 15 residues. The J segment lost 2 bases and the V segment lost 8 bases, leaving 10 bases of the junction unmatched. CDR1 is MDHEN and CDR2 is SYDVKM in the germline V gene. Here the CDR3 reads CASRTGATHTDTQYF. In nucleotides, the CDR3 is TGTGCCAGCCGCACAGGGGCCACCCACACAGATACGCAGTATTTT.

The chain employs TRBV28 and TRBJ2-7; 15 bases match TRBD2. In germline, CDR1 is MDHEN, CDR2 SYDVKM. CDR3 length: 20 residues. V shed 2 bases and J 1 base; nucleotides not matched to a gene: 12. The CDR3, as DNA: TGTGCCAGCAGTTTACTTCTAGCGGGACTAGCGGGGGGCCAATCCTACGAGCAGTACTTC. It translates to CASSLLLAGLAGGQSYEQYF.

The chain couples TRBV5-5 to TRBJ2-1, with 10 nucleotides matching TRBD2. From germline, CDR1 is SGHKS and CDR2 YYEKEE (reference sequence). The CDR3 is 15 amino acids. The J segment lost 7 bases and the V segment lost 6 bases, leaving 10 bases of the junction unmatched. CDR3 region: CASTILAGGRNEQFF. The CDR3 DNA reads TGTGCCAGCACCATCTTAGCGGGAGGTCGAAATGAGCAGTTCTTC.

This clone was detected only a few times. The chain uses TRBV12-3 or TRBV12-4 and TRBJ2-7; D is undetermined. The germline V and J ends were trimmed by 7 bases and 0 bases, with 13 bases remaining between them. The CDR3 sequence is 14 residues long. The CDR3 reads CASTFYPSSYEQYF. The CDR3 DNA reads as TGTGCCAGCACCTTTTACCCGAGCTCCTACGAGCAGTACTTC.

The chain has TRBV11-2 and TRBJ2-7; D is undetermined. CDR1 SGHAT and CDR2 FQNNGV come from the germline V gene. The CDR3 consists of 15 residues. Trimming took 5 bases from V and 2 from J, leaving 16 bases between them. In DNA form, the CDR3 reads TGTGCCAGCAGCCCGAGGACGGTTGGGGCCTACGAGCAGTACTTC. Amino acids: CASSPRTVGAYEQYF.

This clone came up a few times. The V call is TRBV20-1, the J call TRBJ2-2; maybe TRBD2 (5 bases). Germline V CDR1 and CDR2: DFQATT, SNEGSKA (reference sequence). This CDR3 comprises 15 residues. Trimming stripped 1 base from V and 5 bases from J, with 14 bases between. CDR3 in DNA: TGCAGTGCTAGAGGAGGTCTAGCAGTTACCGGGGAGCTGTTTTTT. Its translation is CSARGGLAVTGELFF.

The V and J genes are TRBV20-1 and TRBJ2-5, with 8 nucleotides matching TRBD1. The CDR3 length is 13 residues. Germline V gives CDR1 DFQATT, CDR2 SNEGSKA (reference sequence). The V gene end was trimmed by 4 bases and the J gene end by 2 bases; junction bases not matched to a gene: 3. The CDR3, as DNA: TGCAGTGCTACGGACAGGGATCAAGAGACCCAGTACTTC. This gives the protein CSATDRDQETQYF.

The chain recombines TRBV6-1 with TRBJ1-4; TRBD1 might be the D (5 bases). The germline V gene has CDR1 MNHNS and CDR2 SASEGT. The CDR3 has 13 amino acids. Between the trimmed V and J ends, which lost 6 bases and 8 bases, there was a span of 13 bases. CDR3 nucleotides: TGTGCCAGCAGCTGGGGGTCCGGGGAAAAACTGTTTTTT. Protein product: CASSWGSGEKLFF.

The V and J genes are TRBV25-1 and TRBJ1-2, with 8 bases aligning to TRBD1. The CDR3 covers 14 residues. V lost 2 bases, J lost 8 bases, and 7 bases stayed unmatched. CDR1 and CDR2 from the germline V gene are MGHDK and SYGVNS. In nucleotides, the CDR3 is TGTGCCAGCAGTGAAGGGACAGGAGGATGGGGCTACACCTTC. Amino acid sequence: CASSEGTGGWGYTF.

This clone was seen a handful of times. The genes are TRBV6-2 or TRBV6-3 and TRBJ2-6; no clear D gene. The CDR3 runs to 15 residues. Between the trimmed V and J ends, which lost 3 bases and 1 base, there was a span of 7 bases. CDR1 is MNHEY, CDR2 SVGEGT, per germline. CDR3 bases: TGTGCCAGCAGTTATAGTGGGTCTGGGGCCAACGTCCTGACTTTC. This sequence encodes CASSYSGSGANVLTF.

This clone was detected only a few times. The rearrangement uses TRBV6-1 and TRBJ1-2; no definite D call. This CDR3 is 13 amino acids long. V was cut by 10 bases and J by 4 bases, with 16 bases left in between. The germline gives CDR1 MNHNS, CDR2 SASEGT. The CDR3 DNA follows: TGTGCCATCCCACCGCCGACCTCCTATGGCTACACCTTC. It is translated as CAIPPPTSYGYTF.

This clone was found a few times. The chain joins TRBV2 to TRBJ1-2; D is possibly TRBD1 (5 bases). Per the germline V gene, CDR1 is SNHLY and CDR2 is FYNNEI. The V end was cut by 6 bases, the J end by 7 bases, with 15 bases between. This CDR3 spans 13 amino acids. The CDR3 here is CASRSEEGFGYTF. CDR3 DNA sequence: TGTGCCAGCAGATCGGAAGAGGGGTTTGGCTACACCTTC.

The rearrangement uses TRBV6-1 and TRBJ2-2; the match to TRBD2 covers 7 bases. CDR1 and CDR2 from the germline V gene are MNHNS and SASEGT. With 3 bases clipped from V and 1 base from J, the junction kept 2 bases outside the gene matches. This CDR3 comprises 15 residues. The CDR3: CASSDTSENTGELFF. The CDR3 DNA reads as TGTGCCAGCAGTGACACTAGCGAGAACACCGGGGAGCTGTTTTTT.

This clone was counted a single time. The J gene is TRBJ2-7, the V gene TRBV10-3; possible D gene TRBD1, 6 bases. Germline CDR1 is ENHRY and CDR2 is SYGVKD. V lost 6 bases, J lost 7 bases, and 16 bases lay in between. The CDR3 is made up of 13 amino acids. CDR3 DNA: TGTGCCATCAGACTGGACAGTGGGTGGGAGCAGTACTTC. Translated: CAIRLDSGWEQYF.